A few counts support the clone carrying this T cell receptor (beta chain). Its antigen remains unknown. V was clipped by 6 bases and J by 9 bases; unmatched bases: 11. Germline lookup yields CDR1 SQVTM and CDR2 ANQGSEA. This CDR3 has 15 amino acids. A second PCR, run for roughly 7 to 11 cycles, used a sample-barcoded 5' primer plus a J-beta primer mix. TCRdb used MiXCR to reprocess the 5' RACE reads, holding one entry per CDR3 protein. The data contain roughly 730,000 distinct CDR3 sequences, approximately 60% of them singletons. The record originates from a study of blood T cells in healthy people across ages. Study findings and constraints: There were more naive CD4+ cells and higher diversity in long-lived donors than in aged donors. The authors considered diversity estimates from one million T cells to be underestimates. CMV infection status of these donors was not known.

Donors each provided roughly 9.6 milliliters of peripheral blood. The sample consisted of blood. V and J are TRBV29-1 and TRBJ2-1; 13 bases fit TRBD2. The receptor comes from a middle-aged man in good health. CDR3 nucleotide sequence: TGCAGCGTGGGGACTAGCGGGGTCCCCGGGGGTGAGCAGTTCTTC. This codes for CSVGTSGVPGGEQFF.